This T cell receptor beta chain was sequenced in a study of technical replicates of blood from several donors. The table came from immunoSEQ multiplex PCR; TCRdb's copy has only in-frame clones and leaves some out. The sample shows 45,000 to 60,000 clones, about 95% of them seen only once. In this sample, this clone turned up a few times. The receptor was isolated from a human donor in good health. Some clones in this sample may be carry-over from other donors' samples. Sequences were obtained from PBMCs.

CDR3 bases: TGTGCCAGCAGCTTGGCCGACAGGGAATGCACCTTC. This encodes CASSLADRECTF. The gene calls are TRBV5-6 and TRBJ1-2, with 7 bases aligning to TRBD1. CDR1 is SGHDT, CDR2 YYEEEE, per germline. Trimming at V came to 0 bases and at J to 13 bases, leaving 6 bases not matched to a gene. This CDR3 is 12 amino acids long.